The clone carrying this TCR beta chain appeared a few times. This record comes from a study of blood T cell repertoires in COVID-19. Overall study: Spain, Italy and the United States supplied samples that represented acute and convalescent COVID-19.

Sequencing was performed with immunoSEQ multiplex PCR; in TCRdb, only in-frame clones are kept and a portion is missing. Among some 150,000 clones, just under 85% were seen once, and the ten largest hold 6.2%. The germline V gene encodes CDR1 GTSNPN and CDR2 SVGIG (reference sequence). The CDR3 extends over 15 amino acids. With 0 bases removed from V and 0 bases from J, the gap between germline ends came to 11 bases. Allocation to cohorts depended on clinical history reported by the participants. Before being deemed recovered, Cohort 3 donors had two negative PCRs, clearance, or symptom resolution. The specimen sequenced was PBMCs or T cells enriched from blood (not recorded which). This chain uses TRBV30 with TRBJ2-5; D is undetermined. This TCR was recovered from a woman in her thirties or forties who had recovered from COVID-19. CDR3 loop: CAWSVGLMYQETQYF. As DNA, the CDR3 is TGTGCCTGGAGTGTTGGGCTTATGTACCAAGAGACCCAGTACTTC.